This T cell receptor (beta chain) was identified during a study of T cells and Merkel cell carcinoma outcomes. TCRdb keeps only in-frame clones here, not all; method: immunoSEQ multiplex PCR. The sample holds 250 to 350 clones, more than 95% seen once. Per the germline V gene, CDR1 is MNHEY and CDR2 is SMNVEV (reference sequence). The CDR3 covers 16 residues. J was trimmed by 4 bases and V by 6 bases; bases with no gene match: 11. This clone was counted a single time. Input material: tumor tissue from Merkel cell carcinoma. The TCR sequence derives from a human donor with Merkel cell carcinoma. The V gene is TRBV27, the J gene TRBJ2-2; 7 bases line up with TRBD1. The CDR3 sequence: CASSPTTNRGTGELFF. CDR3 DNA sequence: TGTGCCAGCAGCCCTACCACGAACAGGGGCACCGGGGAGCTGTTTTTT.